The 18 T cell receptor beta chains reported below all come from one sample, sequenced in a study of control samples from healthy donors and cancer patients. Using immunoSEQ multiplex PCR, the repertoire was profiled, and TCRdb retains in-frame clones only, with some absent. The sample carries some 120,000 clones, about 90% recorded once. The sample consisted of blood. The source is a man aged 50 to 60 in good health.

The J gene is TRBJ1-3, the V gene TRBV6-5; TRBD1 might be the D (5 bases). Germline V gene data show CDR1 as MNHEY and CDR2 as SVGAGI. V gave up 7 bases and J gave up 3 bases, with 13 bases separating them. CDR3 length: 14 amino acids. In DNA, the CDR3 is TGTGCCAGCACCGGGACGCGGGGTGGAAACACCATATATTTT. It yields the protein CASTGTRGGNTIYF.

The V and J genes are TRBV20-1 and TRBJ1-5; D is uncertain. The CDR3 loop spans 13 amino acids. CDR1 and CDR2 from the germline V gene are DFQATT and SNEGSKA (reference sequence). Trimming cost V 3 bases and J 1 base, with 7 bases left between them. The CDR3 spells CSASHTSNQPQHF. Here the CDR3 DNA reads TGCAGTGCTAGTCATACAAGCAATCAGCCCCAGCATTTT.

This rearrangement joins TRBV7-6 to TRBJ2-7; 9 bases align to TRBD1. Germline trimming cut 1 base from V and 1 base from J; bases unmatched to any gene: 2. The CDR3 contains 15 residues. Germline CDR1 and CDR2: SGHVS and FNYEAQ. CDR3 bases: TGTGCCAGCAGCTTAGTCGGGACAGGGTCCTACGAGCAGTACTTC. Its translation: CASSLVGTGSYEQYF.

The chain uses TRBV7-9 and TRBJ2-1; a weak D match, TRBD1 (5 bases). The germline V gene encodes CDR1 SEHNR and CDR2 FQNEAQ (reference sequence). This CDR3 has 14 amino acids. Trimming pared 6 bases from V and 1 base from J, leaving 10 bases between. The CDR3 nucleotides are TGTGCCAGCAGTCAGGGCCTTTCCTACAATGAGCAGTTCTTC. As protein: CASSQGLSYNEQFF. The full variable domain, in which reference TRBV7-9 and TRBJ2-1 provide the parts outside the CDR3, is DTGVSQNPRHKITKRGQNVTFRCDPISEHNRLYWYRQTLGQGPEFLTYFQNEAQLEKSRLLSDRFSAERPKGSFSTLEIQRTEQGDSAMYLCASSQGLSYNEQFFGPGTRLTVL.

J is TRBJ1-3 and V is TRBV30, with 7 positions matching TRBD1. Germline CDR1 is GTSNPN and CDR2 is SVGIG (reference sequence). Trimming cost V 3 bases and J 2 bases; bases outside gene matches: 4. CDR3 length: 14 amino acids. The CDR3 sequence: CAWSTGTAGNTIYF. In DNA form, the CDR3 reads TGTGCCTGGAGCACTGGGACAGCTGGAAACACCATATATTTT. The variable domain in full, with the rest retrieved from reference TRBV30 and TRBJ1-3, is SQTIHQWPATLVQPVGSPLSLECTVEGTSNPNLYWYRQAAGRGLQLLFYSVGIGQISSEVPQNLSASRPQDRQFILSSKKLLLSDSGFYLCAWSTGTAGNTIYFGEGSWLTVV.

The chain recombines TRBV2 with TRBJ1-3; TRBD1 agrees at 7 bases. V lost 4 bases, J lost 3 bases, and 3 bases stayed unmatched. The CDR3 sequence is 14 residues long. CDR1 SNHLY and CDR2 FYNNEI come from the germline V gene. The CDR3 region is CASSGQGGGNTIYF. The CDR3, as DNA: TGTGCCAGCAGTGGGCAGGGGGGTGGAAACACCATATATTTT.

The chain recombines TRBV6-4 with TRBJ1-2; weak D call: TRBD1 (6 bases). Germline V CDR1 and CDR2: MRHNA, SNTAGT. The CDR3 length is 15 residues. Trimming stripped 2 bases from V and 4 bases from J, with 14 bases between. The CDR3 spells CASSDRGVSPYGYTF. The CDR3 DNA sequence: TGTGCCAGCAGTGACAGGGGGGTTTCCCCCTATGGCTACACCTTC.

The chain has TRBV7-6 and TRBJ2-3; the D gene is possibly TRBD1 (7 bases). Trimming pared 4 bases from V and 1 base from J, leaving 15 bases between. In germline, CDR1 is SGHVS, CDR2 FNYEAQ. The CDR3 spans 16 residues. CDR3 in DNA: TGTGCCAGCAGCTACGACAGGGAGGTTGGCACAGATACGCAGTATTTT. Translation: CASSYDREVGTDTQYF. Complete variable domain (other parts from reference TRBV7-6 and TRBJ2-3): GAGVSQSPRYKVTKRGQDVALRCDPISGHVSLYWYRQALGQGPEFLTYFNYEAQQDKSGLPNDRFSAERPEGSISTLTIQRTEQRDSAMYRCASSYDREVGTDTQYFGPGTRLTVL.

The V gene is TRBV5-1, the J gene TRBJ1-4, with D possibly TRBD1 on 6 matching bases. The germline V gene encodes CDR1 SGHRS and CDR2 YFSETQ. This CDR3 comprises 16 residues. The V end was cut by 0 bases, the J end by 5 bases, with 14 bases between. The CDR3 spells CASSLEPRGPNEKLFF. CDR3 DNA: TGCGCCAGCAGCTTGGAGCCCAGGGGCCCCAATGAAAAACTGTTTTTT.

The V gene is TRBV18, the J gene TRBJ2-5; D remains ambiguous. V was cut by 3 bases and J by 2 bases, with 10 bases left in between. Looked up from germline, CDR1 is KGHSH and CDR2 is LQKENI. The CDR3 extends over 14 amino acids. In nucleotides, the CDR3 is TGTGCCAGCTCACCCCCGGTGGGGCAAGAGACCCAGTACTTC. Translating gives CASSPPVGQETQYF. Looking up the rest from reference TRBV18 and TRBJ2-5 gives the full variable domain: NAGVMQNPRHLVRRRGQEARLRCSPMKGHSHVYWYRQLPEEGLKFMVYLQKENIIDESGMPKERFSAEFPKEGPSILRIQQVVRGDSAAYFCASSPPVGQETQYFGPGTRLLVL.

DNA of the CDR3: TGCGCCAGCAGCTTGGGAGGTTTGGGGGGATCACCCCTCCACTTT. It yields the protein CASSLGGLGGSPLHF. V is TRBV5-1 and J is TRBJ1-6; a weak D match, TRBD1 (5 bases). CDR3 length: 15 amino acids. Germline V gives CDR1 SGHRS, CDR2 YFSETQ. The ends were cut back, 0 bases at V and 10 bases at J, with 14 bases in the middle.

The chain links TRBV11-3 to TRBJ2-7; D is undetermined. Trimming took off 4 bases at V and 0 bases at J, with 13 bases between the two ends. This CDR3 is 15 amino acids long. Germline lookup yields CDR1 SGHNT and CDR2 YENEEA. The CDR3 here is CASSSKAPPSYEQYF. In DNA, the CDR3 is TGTGCCAGCAGCTCAAAAGCGCCACCCTCCTACGAGCAGTACTTC.

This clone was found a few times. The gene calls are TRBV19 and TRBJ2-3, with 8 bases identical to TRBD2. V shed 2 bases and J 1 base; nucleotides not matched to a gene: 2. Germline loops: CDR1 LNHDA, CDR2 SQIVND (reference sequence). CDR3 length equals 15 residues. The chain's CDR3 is CASSIISGGTDTQYF. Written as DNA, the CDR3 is TGTGCCAGTAGTATAATTAGCGGGGGCACAGATACGCAGTATTTT. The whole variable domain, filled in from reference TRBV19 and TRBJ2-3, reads DGGITQSPKYLFRKEGQNVTLSCEQNLNHDAMYWYRQDPGQGLRLIYYSQIVNDFQKGDIAEGYSVSREKKESFPLTVTSAQKNPTAFYLCASSIISGGTDTQYFGPGTRLTVL.

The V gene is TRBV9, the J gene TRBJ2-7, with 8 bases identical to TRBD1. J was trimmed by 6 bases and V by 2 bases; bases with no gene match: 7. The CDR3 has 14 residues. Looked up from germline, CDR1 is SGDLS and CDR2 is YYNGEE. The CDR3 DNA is TGTGCCAGCAGCGTCGGACAGGGTCTAGGCGAGCAGTACTTC. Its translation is CASSVGQGLGEQYF. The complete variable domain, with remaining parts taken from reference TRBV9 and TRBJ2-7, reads DSGVTQTPKHLITATGQRVTLRCSPRSGDLSVYWYQQSLDQGLQFLIQYYNGEERAKGNILERFSAQQFPDLHSELNLSSLELGDSALYFCASSVGQGLGEQYFGPGTRLTVT.

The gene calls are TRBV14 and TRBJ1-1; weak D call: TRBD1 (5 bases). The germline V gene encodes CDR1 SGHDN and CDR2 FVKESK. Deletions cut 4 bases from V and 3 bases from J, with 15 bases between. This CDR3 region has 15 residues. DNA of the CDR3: TGTGCCAGCAGCCCCAGGGCGGGATGGGACACTGAAGCTTTCTTT. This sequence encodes CASSPRAGWDTEAFF.

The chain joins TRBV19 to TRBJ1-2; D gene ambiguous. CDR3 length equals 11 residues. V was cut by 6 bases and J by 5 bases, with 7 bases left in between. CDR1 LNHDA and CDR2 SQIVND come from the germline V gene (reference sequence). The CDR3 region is CASSEGYGYTF. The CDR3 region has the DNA TGTGCCAGTAGCGAAGGGTATGGCTACACCTTC. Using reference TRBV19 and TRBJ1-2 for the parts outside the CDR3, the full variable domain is DGGITQSPKYLFRKEGQNVTLSCEQNLNHDAMYWYRQDPGQGLRLIYYSQIVNDFQKGDIAEGYSVSREKKESFPLTVTSAQKNPTAFYLCASSEGYGYTFGSGTRLTVV.

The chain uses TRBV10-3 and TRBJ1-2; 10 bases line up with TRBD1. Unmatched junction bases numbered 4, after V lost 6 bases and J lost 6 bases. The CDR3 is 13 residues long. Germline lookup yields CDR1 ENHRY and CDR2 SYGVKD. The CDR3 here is CAISAGTGDGYTF. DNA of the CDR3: TGTGCCATCAGCGCCGGGACAGGGGATGGCTACACCTTC.

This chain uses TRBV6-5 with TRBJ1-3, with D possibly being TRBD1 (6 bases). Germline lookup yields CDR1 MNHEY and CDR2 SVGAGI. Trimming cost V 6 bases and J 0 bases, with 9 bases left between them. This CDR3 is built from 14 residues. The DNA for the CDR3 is TGTGCCAGCAGACAGGGATTCTCTGGAAACACCATATATTTT. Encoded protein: CASRQGFSGNTIYF.